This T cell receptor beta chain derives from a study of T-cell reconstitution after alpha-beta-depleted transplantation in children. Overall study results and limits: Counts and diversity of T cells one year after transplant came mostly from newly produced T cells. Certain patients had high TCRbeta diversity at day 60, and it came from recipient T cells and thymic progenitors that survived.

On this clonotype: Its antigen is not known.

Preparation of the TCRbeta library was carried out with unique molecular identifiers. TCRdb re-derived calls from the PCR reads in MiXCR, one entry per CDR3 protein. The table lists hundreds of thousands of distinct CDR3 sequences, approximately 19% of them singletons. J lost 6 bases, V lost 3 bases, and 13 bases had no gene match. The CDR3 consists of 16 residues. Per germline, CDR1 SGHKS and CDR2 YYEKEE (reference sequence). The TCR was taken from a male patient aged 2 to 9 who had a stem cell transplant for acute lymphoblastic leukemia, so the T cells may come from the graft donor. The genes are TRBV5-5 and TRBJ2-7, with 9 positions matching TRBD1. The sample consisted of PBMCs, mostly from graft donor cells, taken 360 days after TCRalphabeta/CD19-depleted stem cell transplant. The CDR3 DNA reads TGTGCCAGCAGCTCGGATCGGTCGGGACAGGGCGCCGAGCAGTACTTC. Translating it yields CASSSDRSGQGAEQYF.